Each of the 7 T cell receptor beta chains below was sequenced from the same sample in a study of regulatory T cells in long-lasting Graves disease. Time point indicated: persistent/refractory GD, antithyroid drugs over 5 years with positive TRAb. RNA from PBMCs was the source of the TCR library. Construction of the TCR beta libraries employed iRepertoire HTBI primers in conjunction with Arm-PCR of CDR3 regions. One entry per CDR3 protein results from TCRdb running MiXCR on the multiplex PCR reads. Seen here are approximately 360,000 distinct CDR3 sequences, around 23% observed once, and the top ten hold 25% to 30%. The sequencing used peripheral blood mononuclear cells (PBMCs), collected when the disease was refractory, from a patient treated with antithyroid drugs. Every receptor here comes from a woman in her thirties or forties with Graves disease.

J is TRBJ2-1 and V is TRBV10-3, with TRBD1 as a possible D gene (5 bases). CDR1 and CDR2 from the germline V gene are ENHRY and SYGVKD. This CDR3 spans 14 amino acids. Trimming removed 7 bases from V and 6 bases from J, with 16 bases in between. The CDR3 here is CAITWGRDGNEQFF. In nucleotides, the CDR3 is TGTGCCATCACTTGGGGCAGGGATGGCAATGAGCAGTTCTTC.

V is TRBV9 and J is TRBJ2-5; unclear D gene. Germline CDR1 and CDR2: SGDLS and YYNGEE. The CDR3 extends over 16 amino acids. With 4 bases removed from V and 1 base from J, the gap between germline ends came to 17 bases. CDR3 DNA: TGTGCCAGCAGCACCTCATCGGAGCTTGGCCAAGAGACCCAGTACTTC. It yields the protein CASSTSSELGQETQYF.

The V gene is TRBV13, the J gene TRBJ1-1, with 11 bases aligning to TRBD1. This CDR3 contains 15 residues. Trimming at V came to 6 bases and at J to 1 base, leaving 4 bases not matched to a gene. Per germline, CDR1 PRHDT and CDR2 FYEKMQ (reference sequence). DNA for the CDR3: TGTGCCAGCAGTGGACAGGGGGCTCGGAACACTGAAGCTTTCTTT. Its protein is CASSGQGARNTEAFF.

This clonotype was recorded a few times. This chain joins TRBV7-9 and TRBJ2-7; TRBD2 matches 10 bases. This CDR3 spans 15 amino acids. CDR1 is SEHNR, CDR2 FQNEAQ, per germline (reference sequence). Trimming at V came to 4 bases and at J to 3 bases, leaving 6 bases not matched to a gene. The chain's CDR3 is CASSSLAGVHYEQYF. DNA of the CDR3: TGTGCCAGCAGCTCCCTAGCGGGAGTACACTACGAGCAGTACTTC.

This rearrangement joins TRBV4-3 to TRBJ1-2; 8 bases fit TRBD1. V lost 0 bases and J lost 8; bases outside the gene matches: 11. CDR1 LGHNA and CDR2 YSLEER come from the germline V gene. The length of the CDR3 is 16 residues. The CDR3 DNA sequence: TGCGCCAGCAGCCAAGATCGACGGCAGGGGGCCGGGGGCTACACCTTC. Its protein product is CASSQDRRQGAGGYTF.

This clonotype has just a few counts. The rearrangement joins TRBV7-9 to TRBJ1-1; the D gene is possibly TRBD1 (5 bases). Per germline, CDR1 SEHNR and CDR2 FQNEAQ (reference sequence). V was trimmed by 3 bases and J by 4 bases, leaving 12 bases between them. There are 14 residues in the CDR3. CDR3 in amino acids: CASSLGGSVTEAFF. As DNA, the CDR3 is TGTGCCAGCAGCTTGGGGGGTTCAGTCACTGAAGCTTTCTTT. Full variable domain (rest looked up from reference TRBV7-9 and TRBJ1-1): DTGVSQNPRHKITKRGQNVTFRCDPISEHNRLYWYRQTLGQGPEFLTYFQNEAQLEKSRLLSDRFSAERPKGSFSTLEIQRTEQGDSAMYLCASSLGGSVTEAFFGQGTRLTVV.

This clonotype was observed many times. This rearrangement joins TRBV20-1 to TRBJ1-4; 8 positions match TRBD1. V lost 7 bases to trimming and J lost 3 bases; unmatched junction nucleotides: 4. CDR1 is DFQATT and CDR2 is SNEGSKA in the germline V gene (reference sequence). The CDR3 sequence is 13 residues long. The CDR3: CSVPGQANEKLFF. For the CDR3, the DNA is TGCAGTGTGCCGGGACAGGCTAATGAAAAACTGTTTTTT.